A single T cell receptor (beta chain) is shown here with its context. This clone's antigen is unknown. There are no base qualities to consult, and no much larger clone falls within one base. TCRbeta CDR3 regions were amplified from genomic DNA by means of the immunoSEQ Assay, a bias-controlled multiplex PCR. Per the authors' processing: The number of nucleated cells in each sample was estimated by amplification of reference gene primers within the assay. To quantify the absolute abundance of each unique TCRbeta CDR3 rearrangement, sequence reads were collapsed and filtered. For each sample, productive Simpson clonality was calculated as the square root of Simpson's diversity index over productive rearrangements. Entries here come from immuneACCESS through TCRdb and include only in-frame sequences with V and J called. Some clones fail to appear in such tables; in the studies checked, an unresolved V gene covers under half of the shortfall, and the cause of the remainder is unknown. The V and J calls and clone size come from that table; D and trimming were worked out from the DNA. This sample comprises about 45,000 clones, over 80% of them detected only once. Clones ranked in the top ten supply over 7% of the sample.

The data derive from a study of blood T cell repertoires in COVID-19 (dated by TCRdb to the early 2020s). Background for the entire study: Samples covering the acute and convalescent phases of COVID-19 were provided by collaborators in the United States, Italy and Spain. The prospective study material was composed of cDNA or gDNA derived from T cells, B-cell-depleted T cells, or PBMCs. Deeply sampled blood TCRbeta repertoires from subjects exposed to, actively infected with, or recovered from COVID-19 were included in the dataset. The repertoires were released in a freely available public database intended as a resource for research on the immune response to SARS-CoV-2. Samples came from the ongoing ImmuneRACE study (first 160 participants) plus 1,254 subjects from 6 global collaborators. Sample metadata almost always included a de-identified subject ID, COVID-19 status, age in years and sex. Where available, HLA class I and class II types were taken from metadata supplied by the sample provider and were not determined by assay-based typing. Overall results and qualifications from the work: How much clinical and demographic metadata was included differed by source and by participant, and the metadata was provided uncurated.

CDR1 MNHNS and CDR2 SASEGT were looked up in the germline V gene. V is clipped by 2 bases and J by 4 bases, and the sequence between their germline boundaries is 12 bases long. From its cysteine to its phenylalanine, the CDR3 spans 15 amino acids. The DNA shown is the 45-base CDR3, in frame from base 1. Whole blood was collected in K2EDTA tubes by collaborating institutions according to the institutions' own protocols. For TCRbeta analysis, collaborators shipped samples in one of three forms: frozen whole blood, isolated PBMCs, or DNA extracted from either of those sample types. Sample: peripheral blood. The receptor's source is a man at least 80 years old in a cohort sampled during active COVID-19. Recombination linked TRBV6-1 to TRBJ2-1; D gene: possibly TRBD1, on 6 matching bases. The nucleotide sequence is given as TGTGCCAGCAGTGAATGGGGACAAGAGTACAATGAGCAGTTCTTC. Translated, this gives CASSEWGQEYNEQFF.